A selection of T cell receptor beta chains follows, all from one sample in a study of cytomegalovirus exposure and HLA in healthy donors. TCRdb's table, derived via immunoSEQ multiplex PCR, lists solely in-frame clones and lacks some. Among about 50,000 clones, about four fifths were seen once, and the ten largest hold over 2%. The sequenced sample consisted of PBMCs. These receptors came from a boy younger than 18 in good health and CMV-seropositive. Each CDR3 is given with its conserved first and last residue. The order of the fields is CDR3 protein, V gene, D gene. A D gene is named only where the DNA matches it firmly.

cdr3_aa: CASSLVGGSYNEQFF; v_call: TRBV5-1; d_call: .
cdr3_aa: CASSVEAVSYEQYF; v_call: TRBV9; d_call: .
cdr3_aa: CASSFRRINEKLFF; v_call: TRBV27; d_call: .
cdr3_aa: CASSPGQVPLAKNIQYF; v_call: TRBV5-1; d_call: TRBD1
cdr3_aa: CATSREEGDGYTF; v_call: TRBV15; d_call: .
cdr3_aa: CASSFLQGSNQPQHF; v_call: TRBV6-5; d_call: .
cdr3_aa: CASSPPVQGRAFF; v_call: TRBV7-9; d_call: TRBD1
cdr3_aa: CASSIPPTVNYNEQFF; v_call: TRBV19; d_call: .
cdr3_aa: CASSPLVSGGPGKQYF; v_call: TRBV11-2; d_call: TRBD2
cdr3_aa: CASSSPRGELFF; v_call: TRBV5-1; d_call: .
cdr3_aa: CASSVGRATNEKLFF; v_call: TRBV9; d_call: .
cdr3_aa: CASGSTGASGDEQYF; v_call: TRBV12-5; d_call: TRBD2
cdr3_aa: CASSLPSGGAEEQFF; v_call: TRBV5-6; d_call: TRBD2
cdr3_aa: CASSPVAGVNSPLHF; v_call: TRBV11-2; d_call: .
cdr3_aa: CSAGNNEQFF; v_call: TRBV20-1; d_call: .
cdr3_aa: CASSFSGYAYEQYF; v_call: TRBV5-1; d_call: .
cdr3_aa: CASSDGRETQYF; v_call: TRBV10-1; d_call: .
cdr3_aa: CASSSGGVNTEAFF; v_call: TRBV7-2; d_call: .
cdr3_aa: CASSQDLAGGAYEQYF; v_call: TRBV4-1; d_call: TRBD2
cdr3_aa: CASSSPQGARTGELFF; v_call: TRBV5-4; d_call: TRBD1
cdr3_aa: CASSITGGGTEAFF; v_call: TRBV9; d_call: .
cdr3_aa: CASRSRVNGYTF; v_call: TRBV6-1; d_call: .
cdr3_aa: CASSRGRQETQYF; v_call: TRBV19; d_call: .
cdr3_aa: CASSYSGGRRTEAFF; v_call: TRBV6-5; d_call: .
cdr3_aa: CASSLSAGPSSGDEQFF; v_call: TRBV5-4; d_call: .
cdr3_aa: CASRSTGESYGYTF; v_call: TRBV6-6; d_call: .
cdr3_aa: CASSVDRAGEQYF; v_call: TRBV7-3; d_call: TRBD1
cdr3_aa: CASSSQGGNQPQHF; v_call: TRBV6-6; d_call: TRBD1
cdr3_aa: CASSKDTLSYEQYF; v_call: TRBV19; d_call: .
cdr3_aa: CASSWAGTQYF; v_call: TRBV6-5; d_call: .
cdr3_aa: CATSAGTESGYTF; v_call: TRBV15; d_call: TRBD1